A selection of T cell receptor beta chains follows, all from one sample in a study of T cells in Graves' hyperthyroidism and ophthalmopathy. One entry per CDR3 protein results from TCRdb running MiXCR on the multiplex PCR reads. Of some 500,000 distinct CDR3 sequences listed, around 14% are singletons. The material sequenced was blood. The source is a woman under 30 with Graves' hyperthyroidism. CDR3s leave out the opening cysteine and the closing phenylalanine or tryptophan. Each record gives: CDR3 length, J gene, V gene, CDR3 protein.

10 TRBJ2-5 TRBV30 AWTGVGETQY
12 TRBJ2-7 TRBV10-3 AAAYGTDAYEQY
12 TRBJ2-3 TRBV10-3 AIMAAGARDTQY
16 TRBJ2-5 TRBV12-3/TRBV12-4 ASSSPGGGVSGQETQY
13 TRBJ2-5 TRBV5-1 ASSLVAGAIETQY
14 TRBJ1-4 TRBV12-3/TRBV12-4 ASSSTEASTNEKLF
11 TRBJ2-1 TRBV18 ASSEREDNEQF
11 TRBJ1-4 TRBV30 AWSTGVDEKLF
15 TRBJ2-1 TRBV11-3 ASSLDLREWGYNEQF
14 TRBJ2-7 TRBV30 AWRKPQQPAGSEQY
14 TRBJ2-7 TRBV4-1 ASSHRLAEPPYEQY
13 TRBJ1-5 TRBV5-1 ASSRGTGGNQPQH
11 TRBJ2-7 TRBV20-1 SARPESSYEQY